A single sample gave rise to the 24 T cell receptor beta chains below, sequenced in a study of T cell responses to AZD1222 COVID-19 vaccine (dated by TCRdb to the early 2020s). Read against the paper, the sample's time point label means: baseline before first vaccination. The method was the immunoSEQ multiplex PCR assay. Entries here come from immuneACCESS through TCRdb and include only in-frame sequences with V and J called. Some clones fail to appear in such tables; in the studies checked, an unresolved V gene covers under half of the shortfall, and the cause of the remainder is unknown. The sample table lists over 110,000 clones, 91% of them with a count of one. Roughly 3.1% of the sample lies in the top ten. This sample comprised peripheral blood, obtained on day 0 of AZD1222 vaccination. The receptors come from an adult in good health.

This clone was seen only once. The chain joins TRBV6-5 to TRBJ2-5; 8 nucleotides align to TRBD1. The CDR3 sequence is 15 residues long. The J segment lost 4 bases and the V segment lost 2 bases, leaving 6 bases of the junction unmatched. Germline loops: CDR1 MNHEY, CDR2 SVGAGI. CDR3 residues: CASSYVAGGRETQYF. The DNA for the CDR3 is TGTGCCAGCAGTTACGTGGCAGGGGGCCGAGAGACCCAGTACTTC.

V is TRBV9 and J is TRBJ1-1, with D perhaps TRBD1 (6 bases). This CDR3 is 15 amino acids long. Germline CDR1 SGDLS, CDR2 YYNGEE. V gave up 5 bases and J gave up 1 base, with 15 bases separating them. As DNA, the CDR3 is TGTGCCAGCAGTACCACAGGGTCAACGAACACTGAAGCTTTCTTT. Amino acid sequence: CASSTTGSTNTEAFF.

This clone has just a few counts. The chain has TRBV6-4 and TRBJ1-1, with a tentative D call TRBD1 (5 bases). This CDR3 is 14 amino acids long. V lost 6 bases, J lost 4 bases, and 15 bases lay in between. Germline V lookup: CDR1 MRHNA, CDR2 SNTAGT. The CDR3 sequence: CASSPGLWSTEAFF. The DNA for the CDR3 is TGTGCCAGCAGCCCAGGGTTGTGGAGCACTGAAGCTTTCTTT.

The chain couples TRBV9 to TRBJ1-2; D may be TRBD1 (6 bases). V lost 4 bases to trimming and J lost 8 bases, with 27 bases between them. CDR3 length equals 17 residues. Germline loops: CDR1 SGDLS, CDR2 YYNGEE. CDR3 DNA: TGTGCCAGCAGCCTAAGACCCCTTTTTACAGGGACGGACGGCTACACCTTC. Translating it yields CASSLRPLFTGTDGYTF.

This clone was picked up one time. The chain links TRBV6-5 to TRBJ1-1; D is unclear. The ends were cut back, 2 bases at V and 3 bases at J, with 7 bases in the middle. The CDR3 extends over 13 amino acids. Germline V gene sequence: CDR1 MNHEY, CDR2 SVGAGI. This chain's CDR3 is CASSYRKHTEAFF. As DNA, the CDR3 is TGTGCCAGCAGTTACAGAAAACACACTGAAGCTTTCTTT.

This rearrangement joins TRBV7-6 to TRBJ2-3; 11 bases are shared with TRBD2. The germline V gene has CDR1 SGHVS and CDR2 FNYEAQ. The J segment lost 6 bases and the V segment lost 5 bases, leaving 10 bases of the junction unmatched. This CDR3 has 16 residues. The CDR3 DNA follows: TGTGCCAGCAGCCTACTAGCGGGAGTACTAACCGATACGCAGTATTTT. Its translation: CASSLLAGVLTDTQYF.

V is TRBV30 and J is TRBJ2-2; 8 nucleotides agree with TRBD1. V lost 4 bases to trimming and J lost 7 bases; unmatched junction nucleotides: 14. The CDR3 is 16 residues long. The V gene's germline CDR1 is GTSNPN and CDR2 SVGIG (reference sequence). The CDR3: CAWMKGGQVVGGELFF. The CDR3 coding sequence is TGTGCCTGGATGAAGGGGGGACAGGTCGTAGGCGGGGAGCTGTTTTTT.

The rearrangement uses TRBV6-5 and TRBJ2-7; no reliable D call. V was pared by 4 bases and J by 2 bases, with 6 bases between. From germline, CDR1 is MNHEY and CDR2 SVGAGI. The CDR3 runs to 12 residues. Here the CDR3 DNA reads TGTGCCAGCAGTTCCCGGCCCTACGAGCAGTACTTC. Translating gives CASSSRPYEQYF.

V is TRBV28 and J is TRBJ2-7; weak D call: TRBD1 (5 bases). The CDR3 is made up of 13 amino acids. V lost 4 bases, J lost 7 bases, and 14 bases lay in between. CDR1 MDHEN and CDR2 SYDVKM come from the germline V gene. The CDR3 spells CASSSRSPGEQYF. The CDR3 nucleotides are TGTGCCAGCAGTTCAAGGTCCCCAGGGGAGCAGTACTTC.

This clone occurred once. This chain uses TRBV2 with TRBJ2-1, with D maybe TRBD2 (7 bases). Trimming shortened V by 3 bases and J by 15 bases, and 27 bases separated the two germline ends. CDR3 length: 16 residues. The germline V gene has CDR1 SNHLY and CDR2 FYNNEI. CDR3 loop: CASSDSGRSGLGGRFF. Written as DNA, the CDR3 is TGTGCCAGCAGTGATTCTGGTAGGTCAGGACTAGGGGGACGGTTCTTC.

This clone has just one count. The CDR3 loop is CASSSGTNEKLFF. The CDR3, as DNA: TGTGCCAGCAGCTCCGGGACTAATGAAAAACTGTTTTTT. The genes are TRBV9 and TRBJ1-4; no clear D gene. Germline V gene sequence: CDR1 SGDLS, CDR2 YYNGEE. The CDR3 length is 13 residues. Trimming removed 4 bases from V and 2 bases from J, with 6 bases in between.

This chain joins TRBV19 and TRBJ2-3; D gene ambiguous. The CDR3 covers 13 residues. Germline lookup yields CDR1 LNHDA and CDR2 SQIVND (reference sequence). The germline V and J ends were trimmed by 3 bases and 2 bases, with 6 bases remaining between them. The DNA of the CDR3 is TGTGCCAGTAGTATCTATGTCACAGATACGCAGTATTTT. Its protein is CASSIYVTDTQYF.

This clone was counted only a few times. This sequence joins TRBV5-4 and TRBJ1-2; possible D gene TRBD1, 5 bases. This CDR3 is built from 13 residues. CDR1 is SGHNT and CDR2 is YYREEE in the germline V gene (reference sequence). Trimming removed 6 bases at V and 3 bases at J, with 12 bases between. CDR3 DNA sequence: TGTGCCAGCAACCCGGGGGGGGACTATGGCTACACCTTC. Translation gives CASNPGGDYGYTF.

J is TRBJ2-6 and V is TRBV10-2, with D uncertain. The CDR3 is 14 residues long. Per germline, CDR1 WSHSY and CDR2 SAAADI. V was cut by 6 bases and J by 2 bases, with 8 bases left in between. CDR3 sequence (DNA): TGCGCCAGCAGCGCAACTCCTGGGGCCAACGTCCTGACTTTC. Its protein product is CASSATPGANVLTF.

The chain carries TRBV3-1 (or the pseudogene TRBV3-2) and TRBJ2-1, with D perhaps matching TRBD1 (5 bases). Germline V lookup: CDR1 LGHDT, CDR2 YNNKEL (reference sequence). Trimming left V 1 base short and J 10 bases short, with 8 bases between. The CDR3 is 12 amino acids. CDR3 residues: CASSQVRTEQFF. For the CDR3, the DNA is TGTGCCAGCAGCCAAGTCCGGACAGAGCAGTTCTTC.

The chain is built from TRBV10-2 and TRBJ1-6; maybe TRBD1 (5 bases). Trimming took off 6 bases at V and 1 base at J, with 16 bases between the two ends. This CDR3 region has 17 residues. CDR1 and CDR2 from the germline V gene are WSHSY and SAAADI. CDR3 in amino acids: CASSDPQGLSYNSPLHF. The CDR3 DNA reads TGCGCCAGCAGCGACCCCCAGGGTTTGTCCTATAATTCACCCCTCCACTTT.

The chain links TRBV18 to TRBJ2-7, with D perhaps matching TRBD1 (5 bases). Trimming left V 3 bases short and J 0 bases short, with 15 bases between. Germline CDR1 is KGHSH and CDR2 is LQKENI. CDR3 length equals 16 residues. The CDR3 protein is CASSPSDRPSSYEQYF. DNA of the CDR3: TGTGCCAGCTCACCCTCAGACAGACCCTCCTCCTACGAGCAGTACTTC.

The chain joins TRBV4-2 to TRBJ1-1, with D tentatively TRBD1 (5 bases). The germline V gene has CDR1 LGHNA and CDR2 YNFKEQ. V was clipped by 0 bases and J by 4 bases, with 9 bases between them. The CDR3 covers 14 residues. The CDR3 loop is CASSQDDRGTEAFF. In nucleotides, the CDR3 is TGTGCCAGCAGCCAAGATGATAGGGGCACTGAAGCTTTCTTT.

The chain's CDR3 is CASSPSGGPTDTQYF. CDR3 coding DNA: TGTGCCAGCTCACCATCGGGGGGCCCCACAGATACGCAGTATTTT. The chain uses TRBV18 and TRBJ2-3; tentatively, D is TRBD2 (7 bases). V was pared by 2 bases and J by 2 bases, with 11 bases between. The germline gives CDR1 KGHSH, CDR2 LQKENI. CDR3 length: 15 residues.

The chain carries TRBV29-1 and TRBJ1-1; D unresolved. The V gene's germline CDR1 is SQVTM and CDR2 ANQGSEA. The CDR3 length is 12 residues. V was shortened by 3 bases and J by 7 bases, with 12 bases between the two germline ends. In nucleotides, the CDR3 is TGCAGCGTTGATAAAAGTACACTTGAAGCTTTCTTT. This sequence encodes CSVDKSTLEAFF.

CDR3 protein: CASSFFGQGHNSPLHF. As DNA, the CDR3 is TGTGCCAGCAGCTTTTTCGGACAGGGACATAATTCACCCCTCCACTTT. The chain links TRBV5-4 to TRBJ1-6, with 8 bases identical to TRBD1. From germline, CDR1 is SGHNT and CDR2 YYREEE (reference sequence). The trim removed 2 bases at V and 5 bases at J, leaving 6 bases unmatched. CDR3 size: 16 residues.

This chain joins TRBV7-8 and TRBJ2-7, with D tentatively TRBD2 (5 bases). Trimming left V 4 bases short and J 3 bases short, with 13 bases between. Germline CDR1 reads SGHVS; CDR2 reads FQNEAQ. The CDR3 extends over 14 amino acids. The CDR3 reads CASSSSRGNYEQYF. CDR3 bases: TGTGCCAGCAGCTCTTCTCGGGGTAACTACGAGCAGTACTTC.

The V gene is TRBV11-3, the J gene TRBJ2-5, with D tentatively TRBD1 or TRBD2 (7 bases each). Germline lookup yields CDR1 SGHNT and CDR2 YENEEA. The CDR3 spans 19 residues. Trimming shortened V by 0 bases and J by 5 bases, and 25 bases separated the two germline ends. CDR3 in amino acids: CASSLEGVPGGVGGETQYF. For the CDR3, the DNA is TGTGCCAGCAGCTTAGAAGGCGTCCCAGGGGGGGTAGGCGGGGAGACCCAGTACTTC.

This rearrangement joins TRBV18 to TRBJ1-1, with 7 bases aligning to TRBD1. The CDR3 totals 14 residues. The J segment lost 1 base and the V segment lost 3 bases, leaving 2 bases of the junction unmatched. CDR1 is KGHSH, CDR2 LQKENI, per germline. As DNA, the CDR3 is TGTGCCAGCTCACCGGGACAGAGGAACACTGAAGCTTTCTTT. It yields the protein CASSPGQRNTEAFF.